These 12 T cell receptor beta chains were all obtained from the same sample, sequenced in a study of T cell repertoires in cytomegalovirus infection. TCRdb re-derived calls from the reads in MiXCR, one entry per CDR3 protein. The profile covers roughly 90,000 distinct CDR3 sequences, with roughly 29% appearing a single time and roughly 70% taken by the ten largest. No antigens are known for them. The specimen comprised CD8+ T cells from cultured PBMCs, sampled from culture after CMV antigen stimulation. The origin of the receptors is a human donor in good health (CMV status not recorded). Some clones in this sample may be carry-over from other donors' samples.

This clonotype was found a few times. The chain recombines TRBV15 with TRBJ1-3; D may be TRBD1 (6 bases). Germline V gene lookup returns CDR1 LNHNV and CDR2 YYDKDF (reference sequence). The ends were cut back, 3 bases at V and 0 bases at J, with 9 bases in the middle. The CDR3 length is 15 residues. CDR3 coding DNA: TGTGCCACCAGCAGCGACAGGAGCTCTGGAAACACCATATATTTT. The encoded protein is CATSSDRSSGNTIYF.

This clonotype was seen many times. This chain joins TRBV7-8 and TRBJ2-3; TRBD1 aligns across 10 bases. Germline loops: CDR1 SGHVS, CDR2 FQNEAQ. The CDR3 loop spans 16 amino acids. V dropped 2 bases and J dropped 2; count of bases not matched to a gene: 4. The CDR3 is CASSLSGTGATDTQYF. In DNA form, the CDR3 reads TGTGCCAGCAGCTTATCCGGGACAGGGGCCACAGATACGCAGTATTTT.

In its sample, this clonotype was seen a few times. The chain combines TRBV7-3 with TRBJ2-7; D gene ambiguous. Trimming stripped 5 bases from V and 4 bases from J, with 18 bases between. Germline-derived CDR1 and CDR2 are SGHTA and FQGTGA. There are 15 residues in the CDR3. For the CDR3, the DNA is TGTGCCAGCAGCCCCAGTCTGATGCCCGAATACGAGCAGTACTTC. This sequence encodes CASSPSLMPEYEQYF.

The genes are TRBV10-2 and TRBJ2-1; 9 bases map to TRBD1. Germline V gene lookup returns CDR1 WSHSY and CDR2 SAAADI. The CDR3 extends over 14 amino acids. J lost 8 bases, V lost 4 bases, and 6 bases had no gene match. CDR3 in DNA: TGCGCCAGCAGTGTCGACAGGGGGGGAGATGAGCAGTTCTTC. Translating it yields CASSVDRGGDEQFF.

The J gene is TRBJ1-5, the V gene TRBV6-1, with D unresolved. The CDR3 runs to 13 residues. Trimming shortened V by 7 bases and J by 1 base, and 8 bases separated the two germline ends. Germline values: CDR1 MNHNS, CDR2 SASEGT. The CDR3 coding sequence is TGTGCCAGCAAGGGTCCCAGCAATCAGCCCCAGCATTTT. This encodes CASKGPSNQPQHF.

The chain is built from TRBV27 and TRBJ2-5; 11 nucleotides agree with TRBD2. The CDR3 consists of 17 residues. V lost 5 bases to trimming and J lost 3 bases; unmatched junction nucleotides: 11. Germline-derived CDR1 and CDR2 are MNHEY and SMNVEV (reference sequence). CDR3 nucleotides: TGTGCCAGCAGTCCTATCTGGCTAGCGGGGGGAAAAGAGACCCAGTACTTC. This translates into CASSPIWLAGGKETQYF.

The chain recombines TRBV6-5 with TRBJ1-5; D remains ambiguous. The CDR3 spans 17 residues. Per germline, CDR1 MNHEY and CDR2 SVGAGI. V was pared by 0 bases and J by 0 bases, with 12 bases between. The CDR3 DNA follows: TGTGCCAGCAGTTACTCGATGCCAGGAGCTAGCAATCAGCCCCAGCATTTT. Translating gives CASSYSMPGASNQPQHF.

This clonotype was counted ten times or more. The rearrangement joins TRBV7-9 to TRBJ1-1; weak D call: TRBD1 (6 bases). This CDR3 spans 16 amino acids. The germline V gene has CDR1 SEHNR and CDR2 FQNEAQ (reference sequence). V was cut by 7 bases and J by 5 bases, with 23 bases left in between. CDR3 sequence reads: CASMGAGIGPGTEAFF. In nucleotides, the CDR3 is TGTGCCAGCATGGGGGCGGGGATTGGACCCGGGACTGAAGCTTTCTTT.

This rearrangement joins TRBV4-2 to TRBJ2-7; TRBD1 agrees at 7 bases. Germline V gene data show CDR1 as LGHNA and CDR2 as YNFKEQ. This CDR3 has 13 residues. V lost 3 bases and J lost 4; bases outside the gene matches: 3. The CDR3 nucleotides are TGTGCCAGCAGCCACGAACAGGGGTACGAGCAGTACTTC. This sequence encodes CASSHEQGYEQYF.

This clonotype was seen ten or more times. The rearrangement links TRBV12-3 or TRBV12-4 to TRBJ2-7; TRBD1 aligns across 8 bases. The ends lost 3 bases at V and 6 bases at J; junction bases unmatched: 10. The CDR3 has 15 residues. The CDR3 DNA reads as TGTGCCAGCAGTTTGGGACAGGTTTCGTTCTCCGAGCAGTACTTC. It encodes CASSLGQVSFSEQYF.

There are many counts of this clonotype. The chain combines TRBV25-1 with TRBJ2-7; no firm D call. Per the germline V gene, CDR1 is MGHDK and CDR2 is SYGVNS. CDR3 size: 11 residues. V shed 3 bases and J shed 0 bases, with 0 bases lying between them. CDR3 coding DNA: TGTGCCAGCAGTGACTCCTACGAGCAGTACTTC. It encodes CASSDSYEQYF.

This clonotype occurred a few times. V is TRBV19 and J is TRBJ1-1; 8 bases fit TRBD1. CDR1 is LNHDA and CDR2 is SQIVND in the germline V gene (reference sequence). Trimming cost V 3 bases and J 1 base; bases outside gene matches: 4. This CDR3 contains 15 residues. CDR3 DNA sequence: TGTGCCAGTAGTATTTGGGGACAGGAGAACACTGAAGCTTTCTTT. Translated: CASSIWGQENTEAFF.